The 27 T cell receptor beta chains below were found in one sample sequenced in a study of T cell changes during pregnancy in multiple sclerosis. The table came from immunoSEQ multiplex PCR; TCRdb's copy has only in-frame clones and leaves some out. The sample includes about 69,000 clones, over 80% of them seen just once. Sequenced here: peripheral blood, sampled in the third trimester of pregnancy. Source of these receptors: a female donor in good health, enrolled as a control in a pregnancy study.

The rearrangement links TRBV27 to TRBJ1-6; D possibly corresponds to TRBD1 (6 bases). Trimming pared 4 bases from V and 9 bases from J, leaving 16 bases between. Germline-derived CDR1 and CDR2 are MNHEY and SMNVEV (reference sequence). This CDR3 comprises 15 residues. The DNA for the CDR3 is TGTGCCAGCAGTTCCCCCTACAGGGAAAGTTCACCCCTCCACTTT. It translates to CASSSPYRESSPLHF.

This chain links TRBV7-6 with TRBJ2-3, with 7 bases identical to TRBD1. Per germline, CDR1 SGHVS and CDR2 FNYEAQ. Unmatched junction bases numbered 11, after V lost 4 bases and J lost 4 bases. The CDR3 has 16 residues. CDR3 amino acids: CASSSTMRGHADTQYF. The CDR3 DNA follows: TGTGCCAGCAGCTCCACTATGAGGGGGCACGCAGATACGCAGTATTTT.

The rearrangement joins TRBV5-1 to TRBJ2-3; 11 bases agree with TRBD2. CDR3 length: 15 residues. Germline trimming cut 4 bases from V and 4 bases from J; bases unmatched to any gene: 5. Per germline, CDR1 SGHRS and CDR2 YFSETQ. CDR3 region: CASSPGTSGADTQYF. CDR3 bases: TGCGCCAGCAGCCCCGGGACTAGCGGCGCAGATACGCAGTATTTT.

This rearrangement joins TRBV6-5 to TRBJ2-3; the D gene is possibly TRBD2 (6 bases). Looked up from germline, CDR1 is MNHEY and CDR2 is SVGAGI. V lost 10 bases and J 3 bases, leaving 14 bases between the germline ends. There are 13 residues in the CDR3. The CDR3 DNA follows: TGTGCCACGTCCGGGAGTAAGACAGATACGCAGTATTTT. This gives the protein CATSGSKTDTQYF.

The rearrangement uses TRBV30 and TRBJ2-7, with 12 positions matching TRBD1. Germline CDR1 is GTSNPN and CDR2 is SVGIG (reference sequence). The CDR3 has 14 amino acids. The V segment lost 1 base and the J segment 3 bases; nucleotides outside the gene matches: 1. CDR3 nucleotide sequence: TGTGCCTGGAGTGGGGACAGGGGGCTCTACGAGCAGTACTTC. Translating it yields CAWSGDRGLYEQYF. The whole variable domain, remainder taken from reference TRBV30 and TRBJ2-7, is SQTIHQWPATLVQPVGSPLSLECTVEGTSNPNLYWYRQAAGRGLQLLFYSVGIGQISSEVPQNLSASRPQDRQFILSSKKLLLSDSGFYLCAWSGDRGLYEQYFGPGTRLTVT.

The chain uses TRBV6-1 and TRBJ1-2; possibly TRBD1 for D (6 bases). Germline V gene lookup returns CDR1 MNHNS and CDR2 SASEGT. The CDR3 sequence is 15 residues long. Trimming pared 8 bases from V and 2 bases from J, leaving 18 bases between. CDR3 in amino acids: CASLDPTGGNYGYTF. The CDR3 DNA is TGTGCCAGCCTAGATCCGACAGGTGGGAACTATGGCTACACCTTC.

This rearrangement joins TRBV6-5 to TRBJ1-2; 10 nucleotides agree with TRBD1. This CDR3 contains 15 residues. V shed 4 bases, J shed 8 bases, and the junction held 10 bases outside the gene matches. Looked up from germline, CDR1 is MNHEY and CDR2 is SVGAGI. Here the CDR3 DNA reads TGTGCCAGCAGTTCGCTACTACGGACAGGGGGAGGCTACACCTTC. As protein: CASSSLLRTGGGYTF.

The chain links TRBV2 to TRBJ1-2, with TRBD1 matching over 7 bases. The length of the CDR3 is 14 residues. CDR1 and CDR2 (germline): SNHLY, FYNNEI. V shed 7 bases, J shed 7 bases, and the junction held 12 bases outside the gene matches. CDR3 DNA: TGTGCCAGCACGGTCCCTGGGACAGCATCTGGCTACACCTTC. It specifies CASTVPGTASGYTF.

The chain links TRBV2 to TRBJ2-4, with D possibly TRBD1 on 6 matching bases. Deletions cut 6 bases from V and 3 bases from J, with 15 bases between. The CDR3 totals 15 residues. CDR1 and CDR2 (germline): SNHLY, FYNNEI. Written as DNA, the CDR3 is TGTGCCAGCAGGGGGACAAACGCCTACAAAAACATTCAGTACTTC. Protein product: CASRGTNAYKNIQYF.

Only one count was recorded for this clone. CDR3 in DNA: TGTGCCAGCAGCTCAGTAGGGGGACGGAAAAACATTCAGTACTTC. This sequence encodes CASSSVGGRKNIQYF. V is TRBV7-2 and J is TRBJ2-4; possible D gene TRBD1, 6 bases. The CDR3 is made up of 15 amino acids. Trimming cost V 4 bases and J 4 bases, with 14 bases left between them. Germline-derived CDR1 and CDR2 are SGHTA and FQGNSA.

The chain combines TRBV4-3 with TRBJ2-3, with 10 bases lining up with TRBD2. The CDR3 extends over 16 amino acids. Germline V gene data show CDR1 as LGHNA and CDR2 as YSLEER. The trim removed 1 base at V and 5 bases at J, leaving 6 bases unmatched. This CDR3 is CASSQGSGRGGDTQYF. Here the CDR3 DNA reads TGCGCCAGCAGCCAAGGCAGCGGGAGGGGAGGAGATACGCAGTATTTT.

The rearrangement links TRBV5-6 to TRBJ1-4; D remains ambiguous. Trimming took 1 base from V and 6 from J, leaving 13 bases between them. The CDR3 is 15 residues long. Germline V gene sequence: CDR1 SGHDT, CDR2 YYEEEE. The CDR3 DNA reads TGTGCCAGCAGCTTGTTTCAGGACTGGGATGAAAAACTGTTTTTT. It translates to CASSLFQDWDEKLFF.

Here the CDR3 reads CASSPGVGVNEQFF. CDR3 in DNA: TGTGCCAGCAGCCCGGGGGTCGGAGTAAATGAGCAGTTCTTC. The gene calls are TRBV7-9 and TRBJ2-1; D is perhaps TRBD2 (6 bases). Looked up from germline, CDR1 is SEHNR and CDR2 is FQNEAQ (reference sequence). Deletions cut 5 bases from V and 7 bases from J, with 15 bases between. The CDR3 runs 14 residues.

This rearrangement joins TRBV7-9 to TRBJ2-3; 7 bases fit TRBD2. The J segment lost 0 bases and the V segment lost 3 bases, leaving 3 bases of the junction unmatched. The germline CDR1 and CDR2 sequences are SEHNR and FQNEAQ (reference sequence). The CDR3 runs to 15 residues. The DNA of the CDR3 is TGTGCCAGCAGCTTGGGTAGCGGGAGCACAGATACGCAGTATTTT. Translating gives CASSLGSGSTDTQYF.

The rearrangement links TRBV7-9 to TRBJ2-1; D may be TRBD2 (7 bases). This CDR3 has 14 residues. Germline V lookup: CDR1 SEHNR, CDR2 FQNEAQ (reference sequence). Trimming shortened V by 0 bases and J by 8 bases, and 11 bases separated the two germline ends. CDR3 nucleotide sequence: TGTGCCAGCAGCTTAGCGGGGGGGCAGTATGAGCAGTTCTTC. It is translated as CASSLAGGQYEQFF.

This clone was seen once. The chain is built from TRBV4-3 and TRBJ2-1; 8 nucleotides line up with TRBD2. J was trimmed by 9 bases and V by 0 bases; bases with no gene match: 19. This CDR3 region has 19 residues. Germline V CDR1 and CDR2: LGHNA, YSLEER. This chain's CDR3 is CASSQEFTSGRPELSEQFF. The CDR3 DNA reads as TGCGCCAGCAGCCAAGAATTTACTAGCGGACGACCGGAACTTTCTGAGCAGTTCTTC.

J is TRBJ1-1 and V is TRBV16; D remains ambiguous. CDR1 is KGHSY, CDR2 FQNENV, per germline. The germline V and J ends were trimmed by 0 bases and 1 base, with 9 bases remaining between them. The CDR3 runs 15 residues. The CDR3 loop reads CASSQSAGGNTEAFF. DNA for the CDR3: TGTGCCAGCAGCCAATCCGCAGGTGGGAACACTGAAGCTTTCTTT.

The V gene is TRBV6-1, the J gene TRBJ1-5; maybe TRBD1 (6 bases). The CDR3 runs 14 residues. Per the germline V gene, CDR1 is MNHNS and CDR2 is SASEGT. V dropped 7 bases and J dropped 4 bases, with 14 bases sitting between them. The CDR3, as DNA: TGTGCCAGCACTTTACAGGGTCGGAATCAGCCCCAGCATTTT. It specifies CASTLQGRNQPQHF.

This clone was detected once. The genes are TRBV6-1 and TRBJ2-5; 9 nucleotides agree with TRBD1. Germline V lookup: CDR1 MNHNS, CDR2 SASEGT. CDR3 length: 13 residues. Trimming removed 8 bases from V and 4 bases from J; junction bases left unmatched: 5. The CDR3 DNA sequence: TGTGCCAGCCTTGGGACAGGGCGAGAGACCCAGTACTTC. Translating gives CASLGTGRETQYF.

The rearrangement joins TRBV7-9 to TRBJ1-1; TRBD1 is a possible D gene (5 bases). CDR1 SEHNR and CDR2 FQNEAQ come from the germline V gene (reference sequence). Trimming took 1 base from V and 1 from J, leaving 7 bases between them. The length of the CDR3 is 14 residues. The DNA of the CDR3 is TGTGCCAGCAGCTTAGGACAGACGAACACTGAAGCTTTCTTT. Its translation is CASSLGQTNTEAFF. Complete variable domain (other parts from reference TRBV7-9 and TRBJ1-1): DTGVSQNPRHKITKRGQNVTFRCDPISEHNRLYWYRQTLGQGPEFLTYFQNEAQLEKSRLLSDRFSAERPKGSFSTLEIQRTEQGDSAMYLCASSLGQTNTEAFFGQGTRLTVV.

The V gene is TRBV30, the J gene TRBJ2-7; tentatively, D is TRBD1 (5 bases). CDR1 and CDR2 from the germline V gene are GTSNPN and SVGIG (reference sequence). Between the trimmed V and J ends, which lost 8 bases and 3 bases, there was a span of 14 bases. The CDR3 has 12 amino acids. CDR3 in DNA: TGTGCCGCCTCGGACACCTACTACGAGCAGTACTTC. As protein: CAASDTYYEQYF.

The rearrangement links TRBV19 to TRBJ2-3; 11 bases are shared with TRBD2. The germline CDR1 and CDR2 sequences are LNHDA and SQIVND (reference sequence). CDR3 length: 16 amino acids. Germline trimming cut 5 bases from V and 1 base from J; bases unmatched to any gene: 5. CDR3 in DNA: TGTGCCAGTAGTGCGGGTAGCGGGGGGGGCACAGATACGCAGTATTTT. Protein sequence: CASSAGSGGGTDTQYF.

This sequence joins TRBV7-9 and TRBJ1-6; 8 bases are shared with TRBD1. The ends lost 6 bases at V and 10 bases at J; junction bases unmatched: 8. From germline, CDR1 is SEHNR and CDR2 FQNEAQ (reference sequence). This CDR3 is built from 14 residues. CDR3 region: CASSRGQVESPLHF. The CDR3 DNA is TGTGCCAGCAGTCGGGGACAGGTAGAGTCACCCCTCCACTTT.

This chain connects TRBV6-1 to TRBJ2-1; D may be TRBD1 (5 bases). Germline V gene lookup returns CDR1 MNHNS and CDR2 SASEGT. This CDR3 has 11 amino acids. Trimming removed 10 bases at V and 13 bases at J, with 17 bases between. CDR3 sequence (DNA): TGTGCCACCAGGGAATCGGTTTACCAGTTCTTC. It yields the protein CATRESVYQFF.

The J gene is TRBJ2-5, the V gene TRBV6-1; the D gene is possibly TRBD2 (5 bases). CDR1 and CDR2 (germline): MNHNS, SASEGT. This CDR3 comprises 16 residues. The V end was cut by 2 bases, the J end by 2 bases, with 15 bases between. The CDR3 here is CASSELWDSGQETQYF. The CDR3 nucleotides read TGTGCCAGCAGTGAACTTTGGGATTCGGGGCAAGAGACCCAGTACTTC.

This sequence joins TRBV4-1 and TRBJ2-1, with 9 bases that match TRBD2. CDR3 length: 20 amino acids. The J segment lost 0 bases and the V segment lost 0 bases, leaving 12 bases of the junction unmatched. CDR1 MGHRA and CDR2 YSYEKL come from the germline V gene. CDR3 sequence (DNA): TGCGCCAGCAGCCAAGAAGTTAGCGGGAGATCGTTTGGCTCCTACAATGAGCAGTTCTTC. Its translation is CASSQEVSGRSFGSYNEQFF.

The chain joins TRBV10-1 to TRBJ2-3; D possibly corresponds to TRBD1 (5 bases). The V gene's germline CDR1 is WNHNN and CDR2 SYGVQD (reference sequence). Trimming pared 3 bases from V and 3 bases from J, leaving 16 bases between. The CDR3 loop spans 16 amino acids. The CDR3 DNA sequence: TGCGCCAGCAGTGAAATAGTTGGGGCAGGGACAGATACGCAGTATTTT. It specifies CASSEIVGAGTDTQYF.